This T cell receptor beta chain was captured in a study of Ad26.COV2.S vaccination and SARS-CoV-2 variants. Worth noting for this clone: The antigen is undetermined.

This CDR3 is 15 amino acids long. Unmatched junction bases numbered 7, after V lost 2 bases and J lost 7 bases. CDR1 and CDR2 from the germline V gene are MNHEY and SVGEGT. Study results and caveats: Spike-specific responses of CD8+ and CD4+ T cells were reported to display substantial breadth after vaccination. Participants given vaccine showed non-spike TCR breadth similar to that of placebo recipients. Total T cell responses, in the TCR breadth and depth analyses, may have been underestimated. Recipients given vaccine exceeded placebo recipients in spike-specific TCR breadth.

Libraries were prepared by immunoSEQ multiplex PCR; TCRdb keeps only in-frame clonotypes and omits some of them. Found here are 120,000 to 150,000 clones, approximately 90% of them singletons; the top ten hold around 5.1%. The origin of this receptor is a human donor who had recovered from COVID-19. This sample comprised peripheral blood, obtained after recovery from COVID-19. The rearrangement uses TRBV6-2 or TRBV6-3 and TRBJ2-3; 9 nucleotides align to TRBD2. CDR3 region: CASSYVGGGANTQYF. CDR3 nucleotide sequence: TGTGCCAGCAGTTACGTCGGCGGGGGGGCGAATACGCAGTATTTT.